This T cell receptor (beta chain) comes out of a study of molecular identifiers for immune sequencing clone quantification. Germline CDR1 reads ENHRY; CDR2 reads SYGVKD. The CDR3 runs 15 residues. The V and J ends lost 4 bases and 0 bases respectively, with 13 bases between them. This clonotype was detected many times. What it binds is not known. Study-level points and caveats: For highly expanded clones, sizes could be underestimated when identical TCR molecules share a barcode. Clones above 20 RNA copies held over 97% of effector molecules, under 1% in naive cells.

Previously reported methods and listed TCR primers produced the bulk TCR libraries. TCRdb independently ran MiXCR on the PCR reads; one entry per CDR3 protein. In the table there are about 640,000 distinct CDR3 sequences, just under 20% of which are singletons. Sequences were obtained from naive CD8+ T cells from blood, with Jurkat cell RNA spiked in. As for subset: FACS-sorted CD8+CD4-CCR7+CD45RA+ naive T cells. This chain connects TRBV10-3 to TRBJ2-7, with TRBD1 as a possible D gene (6 bases). This receptor was taken from a human donor in good health. Some libraries in this study had Jurkat cell RNA spiked in. The CDR3 is CAISAKLDSSYEQYF. CDR3 in DNA: TGTGCCATCAGTGCCAAATTGGACAGCTCCTACGAGCAGTACTTC.